This T cell receptor beta chain comes out of a study of blood T cell repertoires in COVID-19. Overall study: Acute and convalescent COVID-19 samples came from the United States, Italy and Spain. The analysed material was cDNA or gDNA that came from T cells, B-cell-depleted T cells, or PBMCs.

Trimming removed 2 bases from V and 2 bases from J, with 9 bases in between. CDR1 is KGHSH and CDR2 is LQKENI in the germline V gene. This CDR3 spans 14 amino acids. This clone was seen a few times. The data were produced by immunoSEQ multiplex PCR, yet TCRdb's version contains in-frame clones alone and is incomplete. The sample yields over 110,000 clones, roughly 88% seen once. Sequencing input: peripheral blood. The chain recombines TRBV18 with TRBJ1-1; D possibly corresponds to TRBD1 (5 bases). The receptor was isolated from a human donor in a cohort sampled during active COVID-19. The DNA of the CDR3 is TGTGCCAGCTCACCATACGGGGGAAACACTGAAGCTTTCTTT. It is translated as CASSPYGGNTEAFF.